Sequencing of this T cell receptor beta chain was carried out in a study of OX40 agonist ivuxolimab in advanced cancers. Whole-study results and caveats: There was clonal expansion of CD4+ and CD8+ blood T cells by week 6 at 0.1 to 3.0 mg/kg.

For this clone: The antigen is not known.

Only in-frame clones appear in the TCRdb table, and some are missing; sequencing was by immunoSEQ multiplex PCR. The top ten clones hold around 0.5% of a sample with roughly 79,000 clones, approximately 80% of them seen once. The V end was cut by 0 bases, the J end by 3 bases, with 8 bases between. Germline V gene lookup returns CDR1 PRHDT and CDR2 FYEKMQ (reference sequence). This CDR3 comprises 14 residues. Individuals having autoimmune disease history or systemic immunosuppression were not enrolled. The material was CD4+ or CD8+ T cells sorted from blood, obtained in a trial of the OX40 agonist ivuxolimab. This TCR was recovered from an adult with an advanced solid tumor such as melanoma, head and neck, liver or kidney cancer. J is TRBJ1-1 and V is TRBV13; TRBD1 is a possible D gene (6 bases). The CDR3 reads CASSLGSGDTEAFF. CDR3 nucleotide sequence: TGTGCCAGCAGCTTAGGTTCAGGGGACACTGAAGCTTTCTTT.